Here is one T cell receptor (beta chain) with its context. This sample stems from a study of blood T cell repertoires in COVID-19. Whole-study context: Samples of COVID-19 (acute and convalescent) were obtained from the United States, Italy and Spain.

The CDR3 is made up of 16 amino acids. J lost 2 bases, V lost 3 bases, and 5 bases had no gene match. The germline gives CDR1 ENHRY, CDR2 SYGVKD. In the source study's methods: Scientists estimated how many nucleated cells there were by amplifying reference gene primers. TCRdb keeps only in-frame clones here, not all; method: immunoSEQ multiplex PCR. The V and J calls and clone size come from that table; D and trimming were worked out from the DNA. The sample lists over 200,000 clones; roughly 87% were seen once. This chain connects TRBV10-3 to TRBJ2-3, with 10 nucleotides matching TRBD2. The clonotype was recovered from a middle-aged man with active or convalescent COVID-19. Sequencing used peripheral blood. The CDR3 is CAISDPGLAVTDTQYF. CDR3 coding DNA: TGTGCCATCAGTGATCCCGGACTAGCGGTCACAGATACGCAGTATTTT.